The 6 T cell receptor beta chains listed next were all sequenced from one sample in a study of PD-1 blockade in classical Hodgkin lymphoma. The method was immunoSEQ multiplex PCR; TCRdb's version includes in-frame clones alone and lacks a portion of them. The sample holds under 30,000 clones; around three quarters are singletons and the top ten take approximately 2.6%. Exposure to brentuximab vedotin varied, and each patient had relapsed following autologous stem cell transplantation. Purified CD4+ T cells were obtained from thawed PBMCs through magnetic negative selection. The source was CD4+ T cells from blood, collected at baseline. The source is a human donor with classical Hodgkin lymphoma.

This chain connects TRBV9 to TRBJ1-2; 11 bases are shared with TRBD1. The CDR3 is 15 amino acids. Per germline, CDR1 SGDLS and CDR2 YYNGEE. V shed 2 bases and J 5 bases; nucleotides not matched to a gene: 5. The CDR3 loop reads CASSVLGQGGYGYTF. CDR3 DNA sequence: TGTGCCAGCAGCGTTTTGGGACAGGGGGGATATGGCTACACCTTC.

In its sample, this clone was seen once. This chain joins TRBV28 and TRBJ2-1, with D unresolved. The CDR3 is made up of 15 amino acids. Germline lookup yields CDR1 MDHEN and CDR2 SYDVKM. Between the trimmed V and J ends, which lost 2 bases and 1 base, there was a span of 9 bases. CDR3 region: CASSLRTWSYNEQFF. Here the CDR3 DNA reads TGTGCCAGCAGTTTACGAACCTGGTCCTACAATGAGCAGTTCTTC. Using reference TRBV28 and TRBJ2-1 for the parts outside the CDR3, the full variable domain is DVKVTQSSRYLVKRTGEKVFLECVQDMDHENMFWYRQDPGLGLRLIYFSYDVKMKEKGDIPEGYSVSREKKERFSLILESASTNQTSMYLCASSLRTWSYNEQFFGPGTRLTVL.

The rearrangement uses TRBV30 and TRBJ2-2; D not certain. CDR3 length equals 14 residues. Germline CDR1 is GTSNPN and CDR2 is SVGIG (reference sequence). V gave up 0 bases and J gave up 5 bases, with 10 bases separating them. For the CDR3, the DNA is TGTGCCTGGAGTGTAGTCCGGTGGACCGGGGAGCTGTTTTTT. Translated, it gives CAWSVVRWTGELFF.

The chain is built from TRBV5-4 and TRBJ2-7; D may be TRBD1 or TRBD2 (7 bases each). Trimming stripped 5 bases from V and 5 bases from J, with 14 bases between. The germline V gene has CDR1 SGHNT and CDR2 YYREEE (reference sequence). The CDR3 is 13 amino acids. This CDR3 reads CASSLRGGNEQYF. Written as DNA, the CDR3 is TGTGCCAGCAGTCTCAGGGGGGGCAACGAGCAGTACTTC.

For the CDR3, the DNA is TGTGCCAGCAGTTACTCGAGACAGGGGGTTCAGCCCCAGCATTTT. It specifies CASSYSRQGVQPQHF. The chain is built from TRBV6-5 and TRBJ1-5, with TRBD1 matching over 9 bases. The CDR3 is 15 amino acids. CDR1 is MNHEY and CDR2 is SVGAGI in the germline V gene. The junction had 3 bases not matched to a gene; V was cut back by 0 bases and J by 6 bases.

This rearrangement joins TRBV2 to TRBJ1-4; TRBD1 matches 7 bases. V lost 6 bases, J lost 8 bases, and 3 bases stayed unmatched. The V gene's germline CDR1 is SNHLY and CDR2 FYNNEI. The CDR3 is made up of 12 amino acids. The CDR3: CASRQGFEKLFF. Here the CDR3 DNA reads TGTGCCAGCAGACAGGGGTTCGAAAAACTGTTTTTT.